The T cell receptor (beta chain) described here comes from a study of cytomegalovirus exposure and HLA in healthy donors. The PCR was carried out with 60 Vbeta primers and 13 Jbeta primers. TCRdb's table, derived via immunoSEQ multiplex PCR, lists solely in-frame clones and lacks some. The sample yields about 160,000 clones, roughly 72% seen once. The V segment lost 5 bases and the J segment 7 bases; nucleotides outside the gene matches: 7. Per the germline V gene, CDR1 is SEHNR and CDR2 is FQNEAQ (reference sequence). The CDR3 has 14 amino acids. The chain has TRBV7-9 and TRBJ1-4, with 7 bases lining up with TRBD1. Material: PBMCs. This TCR derives from a man in his forties in good health and CMV-seropositive. Here the CDR3 reads CASSRDRAGEKLFF. The DNA of the CDR3 is TGTGCCAGCAGCCGTGACAGGGCGGGTGAAAAACTGTTTTTT.